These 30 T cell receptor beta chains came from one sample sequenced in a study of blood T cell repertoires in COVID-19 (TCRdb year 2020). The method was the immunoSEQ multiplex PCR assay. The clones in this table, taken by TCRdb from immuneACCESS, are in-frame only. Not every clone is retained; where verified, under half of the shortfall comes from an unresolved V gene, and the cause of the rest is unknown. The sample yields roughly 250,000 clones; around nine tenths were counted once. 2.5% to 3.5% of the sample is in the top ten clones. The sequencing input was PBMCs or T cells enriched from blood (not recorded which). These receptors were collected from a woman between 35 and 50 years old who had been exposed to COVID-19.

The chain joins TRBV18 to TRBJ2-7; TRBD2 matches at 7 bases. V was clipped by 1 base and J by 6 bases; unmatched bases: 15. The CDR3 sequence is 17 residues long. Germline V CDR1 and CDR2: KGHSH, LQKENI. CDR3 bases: TGTGCCAGCTCACCACAGAAAGCGGGACTGGGCTCTGGCGAGCAGTACGTC. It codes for CASSPQKAGLGSGEQYV.

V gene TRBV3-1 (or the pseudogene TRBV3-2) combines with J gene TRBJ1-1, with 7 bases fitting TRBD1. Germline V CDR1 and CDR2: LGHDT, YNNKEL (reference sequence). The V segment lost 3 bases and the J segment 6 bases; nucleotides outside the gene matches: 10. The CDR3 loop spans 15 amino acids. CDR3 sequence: CASSHTGAPGPEAFF. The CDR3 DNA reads TGTGCCAGCAGCCATACAGGGGCCCCTGGGCCTGAAGCTTTCTTT.

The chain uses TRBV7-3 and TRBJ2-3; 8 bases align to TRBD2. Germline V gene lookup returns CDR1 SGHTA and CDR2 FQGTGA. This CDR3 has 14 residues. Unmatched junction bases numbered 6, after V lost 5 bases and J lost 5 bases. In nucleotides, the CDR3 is TGTGCCAGCAGCCCGGGAGGGGGTCAAGATACGCAGTATTTT. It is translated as CASSPGGGQDTQYF.

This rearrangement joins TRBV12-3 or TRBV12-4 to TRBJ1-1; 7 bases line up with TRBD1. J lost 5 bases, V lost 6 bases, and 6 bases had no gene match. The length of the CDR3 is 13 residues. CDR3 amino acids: CASSPGQMTEAFF. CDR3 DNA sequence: TGTGCCAGCAGCCCGGGACAGATGACTGAAGCTTTCTTT.

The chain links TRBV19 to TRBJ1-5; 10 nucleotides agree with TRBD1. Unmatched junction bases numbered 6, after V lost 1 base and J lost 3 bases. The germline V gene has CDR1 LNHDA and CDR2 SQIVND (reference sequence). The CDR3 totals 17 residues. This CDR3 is CASSIVRTGGPNQPQHF. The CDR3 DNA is TGTGCCAGTAGTATAGTTCGGACAGGGGGACCCAATCAGCCCCAGCATTTT.

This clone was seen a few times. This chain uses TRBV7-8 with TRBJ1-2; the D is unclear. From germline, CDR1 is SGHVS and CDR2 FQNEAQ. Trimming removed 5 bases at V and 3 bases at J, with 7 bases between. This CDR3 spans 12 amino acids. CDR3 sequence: CASSLRDYGYTF. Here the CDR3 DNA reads TGTGCCAGCAGCCTTAGAGACTATGGCTACACCTTC.

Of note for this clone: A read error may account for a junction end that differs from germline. CDR3 coding DNA: TGTGCCAGCAGCTGGTATAGCGGGAGCTCCTACAATGAGCAGTTCTTC. It specifies CASSWYSGSSYNEQFF. The chain has TRBV5-1 and TRBJ2-1, with 9 bases aligning to TRBD2. The CDR3 extends over 16 amino acids. In germline, CDR1 is SGHRS, CDR2 YFSETQ.

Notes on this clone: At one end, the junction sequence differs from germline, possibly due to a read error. The CDR3 sequence: CASSLEASGRPETQYF. CDR3 sequence (DNA): TGTGCCAGCAGCTTGGAGGCTAGCGGGAGACCCGAGACCCAGTACTTC. The rearrangement uses TRBV5-1 and TRBJ2-5; 10 nucleotides align to TRBD2. CDR1 and CDR2 (germline): SGHRS, YFSETQ. This CDR3 region has 16 residues.

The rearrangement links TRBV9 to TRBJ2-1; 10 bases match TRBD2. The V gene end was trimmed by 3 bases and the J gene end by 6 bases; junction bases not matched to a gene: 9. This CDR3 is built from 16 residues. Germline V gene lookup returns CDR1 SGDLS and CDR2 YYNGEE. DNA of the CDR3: TGTGCCAGCAGCGGGCTGAAGCGGGAGGGCGTCAATGAGCAGTTCTTC. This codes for CASSGLKREGVNEQFF.

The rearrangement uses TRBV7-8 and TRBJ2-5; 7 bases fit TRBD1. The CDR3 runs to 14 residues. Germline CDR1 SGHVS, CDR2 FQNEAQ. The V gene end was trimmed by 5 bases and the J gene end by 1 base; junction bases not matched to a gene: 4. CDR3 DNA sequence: TGTGCCAGCAGCCAGCGACAGGGCCAAGAGACCCAGTACTTC. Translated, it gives CASSQRQGQETQYF.

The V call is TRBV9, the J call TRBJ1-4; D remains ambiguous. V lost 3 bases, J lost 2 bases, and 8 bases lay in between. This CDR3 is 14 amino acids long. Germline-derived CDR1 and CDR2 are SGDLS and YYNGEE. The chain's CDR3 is CASSARDTNEKLFF. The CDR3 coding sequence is TGTGCCAGCAGCGCCCGGGATACTAATGAAAAACTGTTTTTT. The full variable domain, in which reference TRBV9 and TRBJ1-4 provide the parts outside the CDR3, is DSGVTQTPKHLITATGQRVTLRCSPRSGDLSVYWYQQSLDQGLQFLIQYYNGEERAKGNILERFSAQQFPDLHSELNLSSLELGDSALYFCASSARDTNEKLFFGSGTQLSVL.

The CDR3: CASSPGGLGSYTF. CDR3 in DNA: TGTGCCAGCTCACCGGGCGGACTGGGTAGCTACACCTTC. The chain carries TRBV18 and TRBJ1-2; D is unclear. Germline CDR1 and CDR2: KGHSH and LQKENI. Trimming left V 3 bases short and J 9 bases short, with 14 bases between. The CDR3 is 13 amino acids.

This CDR3 is CASSVERGTVPYGYTF. The DNA of the CDR3 is TGTGCCAGCAGCGTAGAACGGGGGACAGTCCCTTATGGCTACACCTTC. The chain couples TRBV9 to TRBJ1-2, with 7 bases fitting TRBD1. J lost 5 bases, V lost 0 bases, and 10 bases had no gene match. This CDR3 is 16 amino acids long. Looked up from germline, CDR1 is SGDLS and CDR2 is YYNGEE.

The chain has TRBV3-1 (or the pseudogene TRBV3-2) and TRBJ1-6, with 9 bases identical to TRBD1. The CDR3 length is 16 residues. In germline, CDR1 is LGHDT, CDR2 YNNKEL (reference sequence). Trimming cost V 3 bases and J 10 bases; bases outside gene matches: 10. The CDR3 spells CASSHRRTGAQSPLHF. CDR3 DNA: TGTGCCAGCAGCCACCGGAGGACAGGGGCTCAATCACCCCTCCACTTT.

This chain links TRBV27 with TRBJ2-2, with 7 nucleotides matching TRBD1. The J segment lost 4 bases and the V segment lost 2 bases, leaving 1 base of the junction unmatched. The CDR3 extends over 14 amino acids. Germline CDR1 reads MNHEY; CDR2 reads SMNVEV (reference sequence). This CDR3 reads CASSLGQVTGELFF. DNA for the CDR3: TGTGCCAGCAGTTTAGGACAGGTCACCGGGGAGCTGTTTTTT.

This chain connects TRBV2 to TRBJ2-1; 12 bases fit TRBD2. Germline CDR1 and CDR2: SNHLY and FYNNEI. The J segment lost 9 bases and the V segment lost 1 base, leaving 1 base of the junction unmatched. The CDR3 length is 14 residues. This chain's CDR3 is CASSEVLAGGEQFF. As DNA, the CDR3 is TGTGCCAGCAGTGAAGTACTAGCGGGGGGTGAGCAGTTCTTC.

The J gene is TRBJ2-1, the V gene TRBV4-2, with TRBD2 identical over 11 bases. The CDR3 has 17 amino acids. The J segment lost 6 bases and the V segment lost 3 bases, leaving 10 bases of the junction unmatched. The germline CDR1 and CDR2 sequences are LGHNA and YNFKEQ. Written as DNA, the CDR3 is TGTGCCAGCAGCCATCTTAGCGGGGGGGCGCGAACCAATGAGCAGTTCTTC. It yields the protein CASSHLSGGARTNEQFF.

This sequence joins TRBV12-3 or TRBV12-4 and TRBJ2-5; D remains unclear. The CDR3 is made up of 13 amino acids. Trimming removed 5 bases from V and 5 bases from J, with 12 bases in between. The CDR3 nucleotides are TGTGCCAGCAGTACCCCTTCCCGGGAGACCCAGTACTTC. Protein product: CASSTPSRETQYF.

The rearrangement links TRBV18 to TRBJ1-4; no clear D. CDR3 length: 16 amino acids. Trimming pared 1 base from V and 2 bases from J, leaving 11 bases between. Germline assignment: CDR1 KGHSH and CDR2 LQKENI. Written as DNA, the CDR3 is TGTGCCAGCTCACCACGAATAGGAGAGACTAATGAAAAACTGTTTTTT. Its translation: CASSPRIGETNEKLFF.

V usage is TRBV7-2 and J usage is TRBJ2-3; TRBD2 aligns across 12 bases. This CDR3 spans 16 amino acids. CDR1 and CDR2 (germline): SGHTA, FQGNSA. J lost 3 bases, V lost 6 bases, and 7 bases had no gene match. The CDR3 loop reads CASRRTSGGNTDTQYF. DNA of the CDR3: TGTGCCAGCAGACGAACTAGCGGGGGGAATACAGATACGCAGTATTTT.

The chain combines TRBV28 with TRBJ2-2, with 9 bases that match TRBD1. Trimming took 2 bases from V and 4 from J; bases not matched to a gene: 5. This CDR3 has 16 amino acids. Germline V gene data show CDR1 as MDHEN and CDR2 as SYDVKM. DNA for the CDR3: TGTGCCAGCAGTTTACCGGACAGGGGAGCCACCGGGGAGCTGTTTTTT. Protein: CASSLPDRGATGELFF.

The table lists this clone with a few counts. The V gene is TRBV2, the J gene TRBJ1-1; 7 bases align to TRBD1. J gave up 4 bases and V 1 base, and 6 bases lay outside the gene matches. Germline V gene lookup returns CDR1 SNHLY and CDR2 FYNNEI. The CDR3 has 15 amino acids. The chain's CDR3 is CASSEVPRGSTEAFF. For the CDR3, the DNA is TGTGCCAGCAGTGAAGTTCCCAGGGGGAGCACTGAAGCTTTCTTT.

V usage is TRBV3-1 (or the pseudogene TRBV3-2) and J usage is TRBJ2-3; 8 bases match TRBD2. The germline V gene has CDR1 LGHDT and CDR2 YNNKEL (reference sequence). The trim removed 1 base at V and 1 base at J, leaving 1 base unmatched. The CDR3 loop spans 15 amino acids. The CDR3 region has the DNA TGTGCCAGCAGCCAAGTTAGCGGGGGCACAGATACGCAGTATTTT. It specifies CASSQVSGGTDTQYF.

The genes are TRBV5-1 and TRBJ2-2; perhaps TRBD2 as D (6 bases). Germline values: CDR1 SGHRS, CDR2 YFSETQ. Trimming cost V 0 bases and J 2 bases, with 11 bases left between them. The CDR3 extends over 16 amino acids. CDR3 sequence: CASSLVAGPNTGELFF. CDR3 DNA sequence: TGCGCCAGCAGCTTGGTCGCGGGACCCAACACCGGGGAGCTGTTTTTT.

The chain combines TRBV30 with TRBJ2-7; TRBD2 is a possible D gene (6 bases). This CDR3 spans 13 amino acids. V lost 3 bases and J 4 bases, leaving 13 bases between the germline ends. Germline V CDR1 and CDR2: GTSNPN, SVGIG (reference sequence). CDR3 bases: TGTGCCTGGAGCCCGGGAGAAGTGTACGAGCAGTACTTC. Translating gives CAWSPGEVYEQYF.

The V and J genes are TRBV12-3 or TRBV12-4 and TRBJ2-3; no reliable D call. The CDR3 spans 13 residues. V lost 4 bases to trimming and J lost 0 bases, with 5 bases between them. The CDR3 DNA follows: TGTGCCAGCAGTTCCACTAGCACAGATACGCAGTATTTT. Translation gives CASSSTSTDTQYF.

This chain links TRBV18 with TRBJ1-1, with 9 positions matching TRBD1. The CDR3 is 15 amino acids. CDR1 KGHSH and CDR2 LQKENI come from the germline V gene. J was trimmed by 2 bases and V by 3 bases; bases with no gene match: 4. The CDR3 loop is CASSPGTGLNTEAFF. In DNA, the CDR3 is TGTGCCAGCTCACCGGGGACAGGGCTTAACACTGAAGCTTTCTTT.

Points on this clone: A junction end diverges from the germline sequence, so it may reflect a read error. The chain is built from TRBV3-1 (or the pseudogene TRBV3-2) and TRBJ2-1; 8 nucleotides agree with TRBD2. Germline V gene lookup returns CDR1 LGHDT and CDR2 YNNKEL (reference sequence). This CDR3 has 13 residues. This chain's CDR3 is CASSQDLRGGVIF. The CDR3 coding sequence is TGTGCCAGCAGCCAAGATTTACGGGGGGGAGTGATCTTC.

Written as DNA, the CDR3 is TGTGCCAGCAGTGTTAGTCAGGGAGGCAATGAGCAGTTCTTC. Protein sequence: CASSVSQGGNEQFF. The chain couples TRBV6-4 to TRBJ2-1; a possible D gene is TRBD2 (6 bases). Trimming cost V 4 bases and J 6 bases, with 13 bases left between them. The CDR3 runs to 14 residues. CDR1 and CDR2 (germline): MRHNA, SNTAGT.

CDR3 in DNA: TGTGCCAGCAGTGAGAGCAATCAGCCCCAGCATTTT. Translating it yields CASSESNQPQHF. The chain is built from TRBV7-9 and TRBJ1-5; no firm D call. The CDR3 length is 12 residues. Trimming removed 6 bases from V and 1 base from J, with 4 bases in between. Germline V CDR1 and CDR2: SEHNR, FQNEAQ (reference sequence).